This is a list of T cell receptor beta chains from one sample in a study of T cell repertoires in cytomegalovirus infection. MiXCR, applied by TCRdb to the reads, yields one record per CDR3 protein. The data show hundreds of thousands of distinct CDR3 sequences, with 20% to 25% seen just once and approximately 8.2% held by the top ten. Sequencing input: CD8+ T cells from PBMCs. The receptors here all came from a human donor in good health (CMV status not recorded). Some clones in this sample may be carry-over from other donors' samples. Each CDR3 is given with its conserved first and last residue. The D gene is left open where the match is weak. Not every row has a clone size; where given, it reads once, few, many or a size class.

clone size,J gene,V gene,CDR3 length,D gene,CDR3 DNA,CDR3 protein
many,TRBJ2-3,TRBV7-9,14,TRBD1,TGTGCCAGCACCTACGAGGGGGCCACAGATACGCAGTATTTT,CASTYEGATDTQYF
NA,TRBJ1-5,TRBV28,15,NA,TGTGCCAGCAGTTATGACAGGTATAGCAATCAGCCCCAGCATTTT,CASSYDRYSNQPQHF
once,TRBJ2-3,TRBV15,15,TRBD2,TGTGTCACCAGCGTGTCCGGGGGGAGCACAGATACGCAGTATTTT,CVTSVSGGSTDTQYF
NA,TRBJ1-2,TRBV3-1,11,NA,TGTGCCAGCAGCCAAGAGGGGCGCGGCACCTTC,CASSQEGRGTF
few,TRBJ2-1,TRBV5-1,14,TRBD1,TGCGCCAGCAGCGAAACAGGGGGCCTCAATGAGCAGTTCTTC,CASSETGGLNEQFF
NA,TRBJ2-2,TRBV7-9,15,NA,TGTGCCAGCAGCTTAGGCAGCCACAACACCGGGGAGCTGTTTTTT,CASSLGSHNTGELFF
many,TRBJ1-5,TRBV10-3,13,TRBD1,TGTGCCATCAGTGAGACAGGGGATCAGCCCCAGCATTTT,CAISETGDQPQHF
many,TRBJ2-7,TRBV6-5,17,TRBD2,TGTGCCAGCAGTTACGGGCTAGCGGGGCAACCGGGCTACGAGCAGTACTTC,CASSYGLAGQPGYEQYF
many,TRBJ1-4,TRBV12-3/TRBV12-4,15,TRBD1,TGTGCCAGCAGTTCGGGACAGACAACTAATGAAAAACTGTTTTTT,CASSSGQTTNEKLFF
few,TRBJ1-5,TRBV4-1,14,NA,TGCGCCAGCAGCCAAGATAGGGGGGGTCAGCCCCAGCATTTT,CASSQDRGGQPQHF
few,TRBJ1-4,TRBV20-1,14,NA,TGCAGTGCGGAGGCAGGGAGGTTAAATGAAAAACTGTTTTTT,CSAEAGRLNEKLFF
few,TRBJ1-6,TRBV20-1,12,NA,TGCAGTGCAAAAGCTCTGCGATCACCCCTCCACTTT,CSAKALRSPLHF
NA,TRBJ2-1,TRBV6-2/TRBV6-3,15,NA,TGTGCCAACAGTTACCGCCGACTCGCGGTCGATGAGCAGTTCTTC,CANSYRRLAVDEQFF
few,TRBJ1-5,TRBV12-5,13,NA,TGTGCTAGTGGTTTGGGCCTAAATCAGCCCCAGCATTTT,CASGLGLNQPQHF